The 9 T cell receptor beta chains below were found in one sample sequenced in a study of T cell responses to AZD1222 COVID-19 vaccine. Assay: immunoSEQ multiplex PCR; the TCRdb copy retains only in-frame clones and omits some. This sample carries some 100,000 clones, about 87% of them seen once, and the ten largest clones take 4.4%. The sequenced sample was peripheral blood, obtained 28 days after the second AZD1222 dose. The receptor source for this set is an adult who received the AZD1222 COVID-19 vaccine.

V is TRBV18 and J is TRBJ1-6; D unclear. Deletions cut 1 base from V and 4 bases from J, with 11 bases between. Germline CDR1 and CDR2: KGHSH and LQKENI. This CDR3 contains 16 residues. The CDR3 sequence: CASSPQDWQYNSPLHF. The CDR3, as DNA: TGTGCCAGCTCACCACAGGATTGGCAGTATAATTCACCCCTCCACTTT.

CDR3 region: CASSKNPGTLGTEAFF. In DNA, the CDR3 is TGTGCCAGCAGCAAAAACCCCGGGACCTTAGGGACTGAAGCTTTCTTT. The rearrangement links TRBV9 to TRBJ1-1; D may be TRBD1 (5 bases). V dropped 4 bases and J dropped 5 bases, with 21 bases sitting between them. The CDR3 consists of 16 residues. The V gene's germline CDR1 is SGDLS and CDR2 YYNGEE.

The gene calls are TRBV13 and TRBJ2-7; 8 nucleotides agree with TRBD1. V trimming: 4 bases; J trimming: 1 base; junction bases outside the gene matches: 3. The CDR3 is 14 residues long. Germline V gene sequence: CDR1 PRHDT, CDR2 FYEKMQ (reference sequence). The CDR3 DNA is TGTGCCAGCAGCTCTCGGGACAGGTCCTACGAGCAGTACTTC. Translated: CASSSRDRSYEQYF.

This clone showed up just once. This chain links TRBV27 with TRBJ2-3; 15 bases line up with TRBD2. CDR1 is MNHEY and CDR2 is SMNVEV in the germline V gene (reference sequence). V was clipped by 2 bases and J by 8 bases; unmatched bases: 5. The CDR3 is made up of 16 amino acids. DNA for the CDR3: TGTGCCAGCAGTTTAGAGGGACTAGCGGGGGGTGGTACGCAGTATTTT. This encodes CASSLEGLAGGGTQYF.

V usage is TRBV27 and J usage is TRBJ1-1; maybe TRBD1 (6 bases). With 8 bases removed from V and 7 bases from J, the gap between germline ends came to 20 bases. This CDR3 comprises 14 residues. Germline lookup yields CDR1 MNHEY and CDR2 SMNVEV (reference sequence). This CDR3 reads CASGDTSSGVEAFF. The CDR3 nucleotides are TGTGCCAGCGGGGACACTTCTTCCGGTGTTGAAGCTTTCTTT.

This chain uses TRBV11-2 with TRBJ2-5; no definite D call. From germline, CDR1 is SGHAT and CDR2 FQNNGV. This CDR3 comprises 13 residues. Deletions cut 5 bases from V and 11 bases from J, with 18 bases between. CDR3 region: CASSRNAGVKQYF. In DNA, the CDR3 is TGTGCCAGCAGCCGAAACGCCGGTGTTAAACAGTACTTC.

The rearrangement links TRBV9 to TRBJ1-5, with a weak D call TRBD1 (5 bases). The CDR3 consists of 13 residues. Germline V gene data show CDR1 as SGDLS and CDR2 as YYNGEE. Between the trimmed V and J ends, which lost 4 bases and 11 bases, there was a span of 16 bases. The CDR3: CASSPGGTRAQHF. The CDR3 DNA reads TGTGCCAGCAGCCCCGGGGGTACGAGGGCCCAGCATTTT.

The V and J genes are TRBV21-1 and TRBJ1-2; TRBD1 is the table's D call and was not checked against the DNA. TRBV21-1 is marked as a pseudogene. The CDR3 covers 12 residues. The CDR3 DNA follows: TGTGCCAAACCCCAGGGTGGCTATGGCTACACCTTC. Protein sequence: CAKPQGGYGYTF.

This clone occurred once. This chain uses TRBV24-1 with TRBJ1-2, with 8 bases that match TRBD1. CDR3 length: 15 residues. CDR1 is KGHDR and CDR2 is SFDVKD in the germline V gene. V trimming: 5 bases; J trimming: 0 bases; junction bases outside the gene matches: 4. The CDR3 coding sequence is TGTGCCACCAGTGGGGGGACAGGAGCTAACTATGGCTACACCTTC. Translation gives CATSGGTGANYGYTF.